This is a list of T cell receptor beta chains from one sample in a study of CD49a tissue-resident CD8 T cells in human skin. Assay used: immunoSEQ multiplex PCR; TCRdb lists only in-frame clones, some missing. This sample contains some 69 clones. Sequencing was carried out using CLA+ CD8+ effector memory T cells sorted from blood. The receptor source for this set is a human donor in good health. The CDR3 runs from the conserved cysteine through the conserved F or W.

v_call cdr3_aa
TRBV16 CASSQSTPRGGELFF
TRBV4-3 CASSQDPWPEQYF
TRBV7-9 CASSSSWGQGDLYNEQFF
TRBV28 CASSPLPHKGYTF
TRBV27 CASRRTSGGWGNEQFF
TRBV30 CAWMSSGNTIYF
TRBV30 CAWSLVGGAGGPVTGELFF
TRBV5-8 CASRRVAGEGNQPQHF
TRBV28 CASAEVGGELFF
TRBV4-1 CASSEDYQETQYF
TRBV5-8 CASSLGGVNNEKLFF
TRBV7-9 CASSVRGVRETQYF
TRBV7-8 CASSPERASGRLETQYF
TRBV7-8 CASRQTVGRDRSINSEAFF
TRBV7-4 CASSSADSSQSRANVLTF
TRBV4-1 CASSPGTGLEETQYF
TRBV10-1 CASRSGDTQYF
TRBV4-1 CASSQAIGIQNYGYTF
TRBV6-5 CASSYYQGAKNIQYF
TRBV7-9 CASSLAWAAFTDTQYF
TRBV6-6 CASSRPRNEQFF
TRBV9 CASSPRRVAKNIQYF
TRBV7-9 CASSVTSGYYNEQFF
TRBV4-1 CASNRRGTSGPEETQYF
TRBV27 CASGRDYGYTF
TRBV7-6 CASSLWRKEETQYF
TRBV30 CAWWRDRGTYTNTGELFF
TRBV19 CASSMWGGVVNTEAFF
TRBV5-1 CASSLYGVAAHNEQFF
TRBV20-1 CSAGSTDTQYF
TRBV19 CASSIVRSSYNSPLHF
TRBV9 CASRGWRGANTGELFF
TRBV5-1 CASSQPLAGRTDTQYF
TRBV5-4 CASSLGGLAGGLGTDTQYF
TRBV5-8 CASSLERVSDSPLHF
TRBV4-3 CASSQDGTNYNEQFF
TRBV30 CAWDPQGDEAFF